This TCR beta chain came from a study of shared clonotypes between healthy human individuals (dated by TCRdb to the early 2020s). Background on the whole study: The cohort comprised a couple of women and a few men aged 18 to 49 years. Per donor, three plates each were used for CD4 naive and CD4 memory, two for CD8 naive, and one for CD8 memory. To estimate repertoire size and how much clonotypes are shared between individuals, the study performed deep sequencing of blood TCR repertoires from 4 to 6 healthy adults. Different laboratories and diverse techniques were used to prepare libraries and sequence TCR repertoires, to increase sequencing depth and limit assay-specific biases. Per donor, leukapheresis produced somewhere between about 0.9 and 9.5 billion PBMCs. Summary of the overall study and its limitations: Estimated clonotype richness was generally larger for naive than for memory subsets. Only blood was sampled, and tissue TCR repertoires likely differ from those in blood. Even with the large sequencing depth, rarefaction of the sorted-subset datasets indicated that sequencing was incomplete. Pairwise subsampling led to the expectation that sequencing depth would affect the degree of clonotype sharing among donors. Because the study included a small number of donors, the genetic and exposure-history diversity represented was limited. When several donors were compared, the shared fraction of clonotypes was around 5% for naive CD4, around 4% for naive CD8, 2% to 2.5% for memory CD4, and about 0.36% for memory CD8. Clonotypes shared by all four sorted-subset donors showed higher generation probabilities than non-shared clonotypes.

Concerning this clone: No cognate antigen has been identified for it. No base quality information exists; no much larger clone differs at one position.

Reading from cysteine to phenylalanine, the CDR3 counts 17 amino acids. The read is trimmed to its CDR3 DNA, 51 bases read in frame from base 1. The germline V gene supplies CDR1 KGHSH and CDR2 LQKENI. After removal of 3 bases from V and 0 bases from J, the junction retains 10 bases not matched to a gene. Healthy HIV-negative adults with no recently reported acute infections or vaccinations were included as donors. Only Caucasian adults living in Nashville, Tennessee, USA were represented among the donors. CD4+ T cells were enriched through magnetic negative selection, after which naive cells were positively selected on CD45RA and the remaining negative fraction served as the memory subset. After blood collection by leukapheresis, PBMCs were isolated using Ficoll-Histopaque density gradient centrifugation and then cryopreserved in the vapor phase of liquid nitrogen. Analytical flow cytometry was used to check the purity and quantity of every magnetically sorted T cell population. Genomic DNA was isolated from each sorted fraction and quantified by UV absorbance on a Nanodrop 2000c.

Using the deep immunoSEQ assay, TCR CDR3 regions were amplified from genomic DNA by multiplex PCR. For each cell subset, the extracted genomic DNA was distributed evenly across all wells of several immunoSEQ 96-well plates, and each plate served as one replicate. For sorted subsets, roughly 0.2 ug genomic DNA, equal to approximately 30,000 T cell genomes, was loaded into each replicate PCR. Purified libraries were quantified with a Qubit 3.0 fluorometer, sized on a Bioanalyzer 2100, and re-quantified with the KAPA Library Quantification kit. Every immunoSEQ 96-well plate was sequenced on a separate single-read 150-cycle Illumina NextSeq 550 flow cell. In the paper's pipeline: Because only junctional sequences without quality scores were contained in the immunoSEQ output, filtering matching that applied to full-length reads could not be performed. Sequences were annotated with PyIR, a Python wrapper for IgBLAST v1.9, and V/J genes and CDR3 were assigned using IMGT germline references. Reads were filtered out if the reads had weak V/J assignments (E-value above 1e-6), no CDR3, stop codons, out-of-frame junctions, or ambiguous translated residues. A V3J clonotype was defined by an identical inferred V gene, J gene, and CDR3 amino acid sequence. The percentage overlap between two repertoires was calculated by dividing the number of shared unique clonotypes by the size of the smaller repertoire. RTK rarefaction, the Chao1 estimator, and Recon v2.1 estimates of unobserved clonotypes were used to assess repertoire richness. Generation probabilities were computed with OLGA for all TCRbeta clonotypes obtained by the gDNA method from several donors. The clones in this table, taken by TCRdb from immuneACCESS, are in-frame only. Not every clone is retained; where verified, under half of the shortfall comes from an unresolved V gene, and the cause of the rest is unknown. V and J calls and clone size are given by that table; D and trimming were obtained from the DNA. In all, the sample holds about 1.4 million clones, and roughly 97% of those were seen once. The top ten clones comprise roughly 1.2% of the sample.

The sequencing sample was made of naive CD4+ T cells sorted from blood. This specimen's cell subset or site label, interpreted: CD45RA+ positively selected. The sequence was collected from a man aged 25 to 40 in good health. The chain is encoded by TRBV18 joined to TRBJ1-2, and 7 bases in between align with TRBD1. The CDR3: CASSPDRTFLSNYGYTF. The DNA reads TGTGCCAGCTCACCGGACAGGACGTTCCTTTCTAACTATGGCTACACCTTC.